The clone carrying this T cell receptor (beta chain) was counted between two and nine times. The data were taken from a study of T-cell reconstitution after alpha-beta-depleted transplantation in children. CDR3 length: 16 amino acids. V lost 5 bases, J lost 5 bases, and 13 bases stayed unmatched. Preparing the TCRbeta library involved the use of unique molecular identifiers. One entry per CDR3 protein, called by TCRdb with MiXCR from the PCR reads. The sample holds some 550,000 distinct CDR3 sequences, 23% seen once. The chain links TRBV12-3 or TRBV12-4 to TRBJ1-2; 8 bases agree with TRBD1. The TCR originated in a boy under two years old who had a stem cell transplant for acute myeloid leukemia, so the T cells may come from the graft donor. The sample was PBMCs, mostly from graft donor cells, taken 360 days after TCRalphabeta/CD19-depleted stem cell transplant. The CDR3 region is CASSDLRDRSHYGYTF. CDR3 DNA: TGTGCCAGCAGTGACCTCCGGGACAGGAGTCATTATGGCTACACCTTC.